Listed here are 29 T cell receptor beta chains from one sample, sequenced in a study of T cells in tuberculosis. Sequenced by immunoSEQ multiplex PCR; TCRdb stores in-frame clones only, minus some. The table lists more than 20,000 clones, around 87% of them singletons. Material for sequencing was PBMCs. These receptors were obtained from a donor aged 10 to 29 with latent tuberculosis or without tuberculosis infection.

The V and J genes are TRBV29-1 and TRBJ1-3, with unresolved D. The CDR3 totals 14 residues. The V end lost 1 base, the J end lost 8 bases, and 15 bases lay between the germline ends. CDR1 and CDR2 from the germline V gene are SQVTM and ANQGSEA. CDR3 in DNA: TGCAGCGTTGAAGCCGGCCTAGTGAGGGACACCATATATTTT. Protein: CSVEAGLVRDTIYF.

This sequence joins TRBV10-3 and TRBJ2-5; maybe TRBD2 (5 bases). From germline, CDR1 is ENHRY and CDR2 SYGVKD. The CDR3 length is 10 residues. V was trimmed by 11 bases and J by 5 bases, leaving 9 bases between them. CDR3 residues: CAAGGETQYF. CDR3 coding DNA: TGTGCCGCGGGTGGGGAGACCCAGTACTTC.

V gene TRBV28 combines with J gene TRBJ1-5, with D unresolved. The CDR3 is 13 amino acids. Germline V lookup: CDR1 MDHEN, CDR2 SYDVKM. The V and J ends lost 6 bases and 5 bases respectively, with 11 bases between them. For the CDR3, the DNA is TGTGCCAGCAGGCAGCGGGGAGATCAGCCCCAGCATTTT. Translation gives CASRQRGDQPQHF.

This rearrangement joins TRBV7-2 to TRBJ2-7; 14 bases map to TRBD2. This CDR3 has 15 amino acids. J was trimmed by 4 bases and V by 3 bases; bases with no gene match: 2. The germline V gene encodes CDR1 SGHTA and CDR2 FQGNSA. CDR3 DNA sequence: TGTGCCAGCAGCTTTGGGACTAGCGGGGGTTACGAGCAGTACTTC. It encodes CASSFGTSGGYEQYF.

The chain joins TRBV6-4 to TRBJ1-2; tentative D call: TRBD1 (5 bases). The CDR3 runs to 11 residues. In germline, CDR1 is MRHNA, CDR2 SNTAGT. The V and J ends lost 6 bases and 6 bases respectively, with 8 bases between them. The CDR3 DNA sequence: TGTGCCAGCAGCAGCAGGGATGGCTACACCTTC. Translation: CASSSRDGYTF.

In its sample, this clone was seen once. The chain carries TRBV6-5 and TRBJ1-5; D unresolved. The CDR3 totals 14 residues. Germline loops: CDR1 MNHEY, CDR2 SVGAGI. The V and J ends lost 3 bases and 7 bases respectively, with 13 bases between them. For the CDR3, the DNA is TGTGCCAGCAGTTATGACGTTCGAGGCCAGCCCCAGCATTTT. It codes for CASSYDVRGQPQHF.

The chain combines TRBV6-1 with TRBJ2-3, with D maybe TRBD1 (6 bases). The CDR3 loop spans 14 amino acids. Deletions cut 0 bases from V and 5 bases from J, with 9 bases between. Germline CDR1 MNHNS, CDR2 SASEGT. In DNA form, the CDR3 reads TGTGCCAGCAGTGAAGCCGGGACAAAAGATACGCAGTATTTT. Translating gives CASSEAGTKDTQYF.

The chain uses TRBV27 and TRBJ1-2; D is possibly TRBD1 (5 bases). The germline CDR1 and CDR2 sequences are MNHEY and SMNVEV (reference sequence). Trimming removed 2 bases from V and 1 base from J, with 8 bases in between. The CDR3 runs 14 residues. CDR3 in amino acids: CASSLRGINYGYTF. CDR3 DNA sequence: TGTGCCAGCAGTTTAAGGGGAATTAACTATGGCTACACCTTC.

The chain joins TRBV6-1 to TRBJ2-7; 8 positions match TRBD1. The V gene end was trimmed by 7 bases and the J gene end by 2 bases; junction bases not matched to a gene: 4. The CDR3 runs 13 residues. Germline-derived CDR1 and CDR2 are MNHNS and SASEGT. CDR3 region: CASTGDRPYEQYF. The CDR3 DNA reads TGTGCCAGCACCGGGGACAGGCCCTACGAGCAGTACTTC.

The V call is TRBV5-4, the J call TRBJ1-1; 7 nucleotides align to TRBD1. Unmatched junction bases numbered 10, after V lost 6 bases and J lost 8 bases. Germline V lookup: CDR1 SGHNT, CDR2 YYREEE (reference sequence). The CDR3 sequence is 13 residues long. Here the CDR3 reads CASKENRGTEAFF. The CDR3 coding sequence is TGTGCCAGCAAGGAGAACAGGGGTACCGAAGCTTTCTTT. Variable domain in full (rest from reference TRBV5-4 and TRBJ1-1): ETGVTQSPTHLIKTRGQQVTLRCSSQSGHNTVSWYQQALGQGPQFIFQYYREEENGRGNFPPRFSGLQFPNYSSELNVNALELDDSALYLCASKENRGTEAFFGQGTRLTVV.

This clone was found a few times. This chain uses TRBV5-3 with TRBJ1-1; a weak D match, TRBD1 (6 bases). Being an ORF, TRBV5-3 has a function that is uncertain. Trimming removed 4 bases from V and 1 base from J, with 14 bases in between. This CDR3 contains 15 residues. CDR3 bases: TGTGCCAGAAGCCCCGGACAGACTCGGAACACTGAAGCTTTCTTT. This translates into CARSPGQTRNTEAFF.

V gene TRBV4-2 combines with J gene TRBJ1-2; D remains unclear. This CDR3 has 14 amino acids. V was clipped by 4 bases and J by 4 bases, with 13 bases between them. Germline V gene lookup returns CDR1 LGHNA and CDR2 YNFKEQ. The CDR3 loop is CASSPQSQVYGYTF. The CDR3 DNA follows: TGTGCCAGCAGCCCTCAAAGCCAGGTCTATGGCTACACCTTC.

The genes are TRBV28 and TRBJ2-7; weak D call: TRBD1 (6 bases). V shed 5 bases and J shed 6 bases, with 23 bases lying between them. CDR1 and CDR2 (germline): MDHEN, SYDVKM. The CDR3 loop spans 16 amino acids. In nucleotides, the CDR3 is TGTGCCAGCAGTCCGCAATCAGGGGCCCATCGGGGCGAGCAGTACTTC. It translates to CASSPQSGAHRGEQYF.

This chain links TRBV5-8 with TRBJ2-7; D not certain. The CDR3 contains 13 residues. Deletions cut 1 base from V and 2 bases from J, with 7 bases between. Germline V gene sequence: CDR1 SGHTS, CDR2 YDEGEE. The CDR3 DNA is TGTGCCAGCAGCTTGCTGCAGACCTACGAGCAGTACTTC. It encodes CASSLLQTYEQYF.

This chain joins TRBV4-1 and TRBJ1-2; 11 nucleotides agree with TRBD1. The junction had 12 bases not matched to a gene; V was cut back by 8 bases and J by 4 bases. The germline CDR1 and CDR2 sequences are MGHRA and YSYEKL. This CDR3 is built from 16 residues. In DNA, the CDR3 is TGCGCCAGCCGGGAGGACAGGGGGCTGGTAGGCTATGGCTACACCTTC. Residues: CASREDRGLVGYGYTF.

J is TRBJ1-1 and V is TRBV10-3; 9 positions agree with TRBD1. The germline gives CDR1 ENHRY, CDR2 SYGVKD. The CDR3 spans 16 residues. The ends lost 4 bases at V and 0 bases at J; junction bases unmatched: 6. As DNA, the CDR3 is TGTGCCATCAGTGGAACAGGGGGCAGCCTGAACACTGAAGCTTTCTTT. This gives the protein CAISGTGGSLNTEAFF.

V usage is TRBV5-1 and J usage is TRBJ1-4; 9 bases match TRBD1. CDR3 length equals 16 residues. CDR1 SGHRS and CDR2 YFSETQ come from the germline V gene. The J segment lost 5 bases and the V segment lost 0 bases, leaving 5 bases of the junction unmatched. The chain's CDR3 is CASSLAGGTGNEKLFF. As DNA, the CDR3 is TGCGCCAGCAGCTTGGCGGGGGGGACAGGGAATGAAAAACTGTTTTTT.

The V and J genes are TRBV12-5 and TRBJ2-7; TRBD2 aligns across 8 bases. Germline V gives CDR1 LGHNT, CDR2 FRNRAP. After removal of 1 base from V and 3 bases from J, the junction contained 2 bases not matched to a gene. The length of the CDR3 is 14 residues. DNA for the CDR3: TGTGCTAGTGGTTTGGGAGGGACTAGCTACGAGCAGTACTTC. Protein product: CASGLGGTSYEQYF.

This chain links TRBV30 with TRBJ1-1; 11 nucleotides match TRBD1. Germline CDR1 is GTSNPN and CDR2 is SVGIG (reference sequence). The CDR3 has 15 amino acids. Unmatched junction bases numbered 6, after V lost 5 bases and J lost 1 base. The CDR3 protein is CAWRTGGYWNTEAFF. The CDR3 region has the DNA TGTGCCTGGCGGACAGGGGGCTACTGGAACACTGAAGCTTTCTTT.

This clone was found once. The chain links TRBV7-2 to TRBJ2-2; TRBD1 agrees at 7 bases. J gave up 4 bases and V 5 bases, and 7 bases lay outside the gene matches. In germline, CDR1 is SGHTA, CDR2 FQGNSA. The CDR3 has 15 amino acids. In DNA, the CDR3 is TGTGCCAGCAGCCCCAACAGGGGTGGCACCGGGGAGCTGTTTTTT. This gives the protein CASSPNRGGTGELFF.

J is TRBJ1-5 and V is TRBV5-6; no reliable D call. Per germline, CDR1 SGHDT and CDR2 YYEEEE. The CDR3 has 15 residues. The ends were cut back, 0 bases at V and 5 bases at J, with 12 bases in the middle. For the CDR3, the DNA is TGTGCCAGCAGCTTGGGTACGACACGCGATCAGCCCCAGCATTTT. The encoded protein is CASSLGTTRDQPQHF. The complete variable domain, with remaining parts taken from reference TRBV5-6 and TRBJ1-5, reads DAGVTQSPTHLIKTRGQQVTLRCSPKSGHDTVSWYQQALGQGPQFIFQYYEEEERQRGNFPDRFSGHQFPNYSSELNVNALLLGDSALYLCASSLGTTRDQPQHFGDGTRLSIL.

The rearrangement links TRBV19 to TRBJ1-5; D is unresolved. The CDR3 loop spans 14 amino acids. V was cut by 3 bases and J by 3 bases, with 9 bases left in between. CDR1 is LNHDA, CDR2 SQIVND, per germline (reference sequence). In DNA form, the CDR3 reads TGTGCCAGTAGTATCTTCAGTATCAATCAGCCCCAGCATTTT. This codes for CASSIFSINQPQHF.

The chain is built from TRBV5-1 and TRBJ2-3, with 11 bases identical to TRBD2. The V and J ends lost 6 bases and 3 bases, in that order; junction bases with no gene match: 3. The CDR3 extends over 14 amino acids. Germline loops: CDR1 SGHRS, CDR2 YFSETQ. CDR3: CASMLAGGTDTQYF. Written as DNA, the CDR3 is TGCGCCAGCATGCTAGCGGGGGGAACAGATACGCAGTATTTT.

This sequence joins TRBV15 and TRBJ1-4, with D tentatively TRBD1 (6 bases). This CDR3 has 18 residues. From germline, CDR1 is LNHNV and CDR2 YYDKDF (reference sequence). V lost 5 bases to trimming and J lost 3 bases, with 22 bases between them. In DNA form, the CDR3 reads TGTGCCACCAGCCCAGGGGCGCAGGGGATATGGGCTAATGAAAAACTGTTTTTT. Its protein product is CATSPGAQGIWANEKLFF. Combining the CDR3 with reference TRBV15 and TRBJ1-4 gives the whole variable domain DAMVIQNPRYQVTQFGKPVTLSCSQTLNHNVMYWYQQKSSQAPKLLFHYYDKDFNNEADTPDNFQSRRPNTSFCFLDIRSPGLGDTAMYLCATSPGAQGIWANEKLFFGSGTQLSVL.

The genes are TRBV7-2 and TRBJ1-6; weak D call: TRBD1 (6 bases). Germline V gives CDR1 SGHTA, CDR2 FQGNSA. Trimming removed 5 bases from V and 7 bases from J, with 9 bases in between. The CDR3 is made up of 13 amino acids. CDR3 sequence (DNA): TGTGCCAGCAGCCCGGGACAAAATTCACCCCTCCACTTT. Its translation: CASSPGQNSPLHF.

A single count supports this clone. The chain is built from TRBV30 and TRBJ1-6; possibly TRBD1 for D (5 bases). Trimming left V 1 base short and J 10 bases short, with 20 bases between. This CDR3 comprises 16 residues. Per the germline V gene, CDR1 is GTSNPN and CDR2 is SVGIG (reference sequence). In DNA form, the CDR3 reads TGTGCCTGGAGTGGGGCCTGGGGCAGGGTAGAGTCACCCCTCCACTTT. This translates into CAWSGAWGRVESPLHF.

The genes are TRBV30 and TRBJ1-1; D possibly corresponds to TRBD1 (5 bases). The germline V gene has CDR1 GTSNPN and CDR2 SVGIG (reference sequence). The CDR3 runs to 11 residues. The V gene lost 6 bases and the J gene lost 3 bases, with 8 bases spanning the gap. DNA of the CDR3: TGTGCCTGTGACAGATACACTGAAGCTTTCTTT. Its protein product is CACDRYTEAFF.

CDR3 sequence: CASSLALALASSYNEQFF. The DNA for the CDR3 is TGTGCCAGCAGCTTGGCTCTAGCGCTGGCGAGCTCCTACAATGAGCAGTTCTTC. The rearrangement uses TRBV5-6 and TRBJ2-1, with D possibly TRBD2 on 6 matching bases. Germline lookup yields CDR1 SGHDT and CDR2 YYEEEE. Trimming took off 0 bases at V and 0 bases at J, with 16 bases between the two ends. This CDR3 spans 18 amino acids.

The chain joins TRBV30 to TRBJ1-2; possibly TRBD1 for D (5 bases). The CDR3 is 14 residues long. Trimming took 4 bases from V and 7 from J, leaving 19 bases between them. The germline gives CDR1 GTSNPN, CDR2 SVGIG (reference sequence). Here the CDR3 DNA reads TGTGCCTGGATTAGTCCGGGGGTTGAGTCTGGCTACACCTTC. It yields the protein CAWISPGVESGYTF.